A single sample is the source of the 17 T cell receptor beta chains below, sequenced in a study of T cell repertoires in cytomegalovirus infection. MiXCR, applied by TCRdb to the reads, yields one record per CDR3 protein. The data show 150,000 to 200,000 distinct CDR3 sequences, under 15% seen once. The material sequenced was PBMCs. The receptor source for this set is a human donor in good health (CMV status not recorded). Some clones in this sample may be carry-over from other donors' samples.

The V call is TRBV7-9, the J call TRBJ2-1; D may be TRBD1 (5 bases). Germline V lookup: CDR1 SEHNR, CDR2 FQNEAQ (reference sequence). The CDR3 extends over 16 amino acids. Trimming left V 5 bases short and J 6 bases short, with 20 bases between. CDR3 region: CASSRPRDLLGNEQFF. CDR3 DNA sequence: TGTGCCAGCAGCCGACCCAGGGATTTGTTAGGCAATGAGCAGTTCTTC. The full variable domain, with the rest looked up from reference TRBV7-9 and TRBJ2-1, is DTGVSQNPRHKITKRGQNVTFRCDPISEHNRLYWYRQTLGQGPEFLTYFQNEAQLEKSRLLSDRFSAERPKGSFSTLEIQRTEQGDSAMYLCASSRPRDLLGNEQFFGPGTRLTVL.

Regarding this clonotype: With a much larger clone just one base away, this may be a read error. This rearrangement joins TRBV5-1 to TRBJ2-3; tentative D call: TRBD1 (5 bases). This CDR3 is built from 14 residues. CDR1 SGHRS and CDR2 YFSETQ come from the germline V gene. The CDR3 DNA reads TGCGCCAGCAGCTTGGACAGGTTCACAGATACGCTGTATTTT. Protein product: CASSLDRFTDTLYF.

This clonotype was counted at least ten times. The chain couples TRBV10-2 to TRBJ2-7; either TRBD1 or TRBD2 may fit D (5 bases each). Looked up from germline, CDR1 is WSHSY and CDR2 is SAAADI. With 3 bases removed from V and 6 bases from J, the gap between germline ends came to 18 bases. The CDR3 has 15 amino acids. CDR3 nucleotide sequence: TGCGCCAGCAGTGATAACGGGGCCTCCCGGGGCGAGCAGTACTTC. Protein sequence: CASSDNGASRGEQYF.

This clonotype occurred a few times. This rearrangement joins TRBV28 to TRBJ2-3; D possibly matches TRBD1 or TRBD2 (5 bases each). Trimming removed 5 bases from V and 3 bases from J, with 15 bases in between. This CDR3 contains 15 residues. Germline CDR1 reads MDHEN; CDR2 reads SYDVKM. The CDR3 here is CASSPGIRRTDTQYF. CDR3 DNA sequence: TGTGCCAGCAGTCCAGGGATCCGGAGGACAGATACGCAGTATTTT.

In this sample, this clonotype turned up many times. The gene calls are TRBV24-1 and TRBJ2-1; the match to TRBD2 covers 7 bases. The J segment lost 8 bases and the V segment lost 3 bases, leaving 12 bases of the junction unmatched. Germline CDR1 and CDR2: KGHDR and SFDVKD. This CDR3 contains 16 residues. Written as DNA, the CDR3 is TGTGCCACCAGTGATCCCGGGGCAGCGGGGAGGGATGAGCAGTTCTTC. Its translation: CATSDPGAAGRDEQFF.

This clonotype has more than one count but fewer than ten. J is TRBJ1-2 and V is TRBV5-4; no clear D gene. This CDR3 contains 14 residues. Germline CDR1 is SGHNT and CDR2 is YYREEE (reference sequence). V lost 4 bases and J 4 bases, leaving 14 bases between the germline ends. This CDR3 reads CASSPKTDVYGYTF. CDR3 DNA sequence: TGTGCCAGCAGCCCGAAGACTGACGTCTATGGCTACACCTTC.

The gene calls are TRBV27 and TRBJ2-1, with D possibly being TRBD1 or TRBD2 (5 bases each). Germline V lookup: CDR1 MNHEY, CDR2 SMNVEV (reference sequence). Trimming left V 4 bases short and J 3 bases short, with 16 bases between. This CDR3 comprises 16 residues. This chain's CDR3 is CASSSPHGTDYNEQFF. DNA of the CDR3: TGTGCCAGCAGTTCCCCTCATGGGACGGACTACAATGAGCAGTTCTTC.

The rearrangement links TRBV28 to TRBJ2-7; D is uncertain. This CDR3 has 15 amino acids. V was trimmed by 6 bases and J by 1 base, leaving 16 bases between them. Germline-derived CDR1 and CDR2 are MDHEN and SYDVKM. This CDR3 is CASSLLTRRSYEQYF. CDR3 nucleotide sequence: TGTGCCAGCAGCCTACTTACCAGGCGGTCCTACGAGCAGTACTTC.

The table lists this clonotype with many counts. V and J are TRBV29-1 and TRBJ2-7; perhaps TRBD1 as D (6 bases). The CDR3 consists of 13 residues. Germline V gives CDR1 SQVTM, CDR2 ANQGSEA. The V and J ends lost 7 bases and 3 bases respectively, with 16 bases between them. For the CDR3, the DNA is TGCAGCGCCGTTGGGGGCCTAAGCTACGAGCAGTACTTC. This encodes CSAVGGLSYEQYF.

This clonotype was found many times. The chain has TRBV10-2 and TRBJ2-7, with 8 bases fitting TRBD1. Germline lookup yields CDR1 WSHSY and CDR2 SAAADI. V lost 10 bases and J lost 0; bases outside the gene matches: 2. This CDR3 spans 12 amino acids. The CDR3 DNA follows: TGCGCCACGGGACAGGCCTCCTACGAGCAGTACTTC. Translation gives CATGQASYEQYF.

The table lists this clonotype with many counts. This chain uses TRBV12-3 or TRBV12-4 with TRBJ1-1; weak D call: TRBD1 (6 bases). The V and J ends lost 8 bases and 1 base respectively, with 29 bases between them. CDR3 length: 19 amino acids. Here the CDR3 reads CASRIRGLDSWARNTEAFF. In DNA, the CDR3 is TGTGCCAGCCGAATAAGGGGGTTGGACTCCTGGGCAAGGAACACTGAAGCTTTCTTT.

V gene TRBV27 combines with J gene TRBJ2-3; no clear D gene. The germline V and J ends were trimmed by 3 bases and 4 bases, with 23 bases remaining between them. The CDR3 covers 18 residues. Germline V gene sequence: CDR1 MNHEY, CDR2 SMNVEV (reference sequence). CDR3 residues: CASSFSIPGPHSPDTQYF. The CDR3 bases are TGTGCCAGCAGTTTCTCCATCCCCGGGCCCCACTCCCCAGATACGCAGTATTTT.

Written as DNA, the CDR3 is TGCGCCAGTCAATTGACAGGGTTGGGGAATGAGCAGTTCTTC. Its protein is CASQLTGLGNEQFF. The chain carries TRBV10-2 and TRBJ2-1, with 7 bases identical to TRBD1. Germline loops: CDR1 WSHSY, CDR2 SAAADI. CDR3 length equals 14 residues. V trimming: 9 bases; J trimming: 7 bases; junction bases outside the gene matches: 12.

This clonotype turned up a few times. The J gene is TRBJ1-2, the V gene TRBV28; D possibly corresponds to TRBD1 (6 bases). CDR3 length: 13 residues. Germline values: CDR1 MDHEN, CDR2 SYDVKM. With 4 bases removed from V and 8 bases from J, the gap between germline ends came to 14 bases. Here the CDR3 DNA reads TGTGCCAGCAGTTCCAGGGGTCGAGGGGGCTACACCTTC. Protein: CASSSRGRGGYTF.

The CDR3 spells CASSLAKGQGSNQPQHF. The CDR3 nucleotides read TGTGCCAGCAGCTTAGCGAAGGGGCAGGGTAGTAATCAGCCCCAGCATTTT. The chain carries TRBV7-8 and TRBJ1-5, with D possibly matching TRBD1 (5 bases). The CDR3 has 17 amino acids. CDR1 is SGHVS, CDR2 FQNEAQ, per germline. V lost 0 bases and J 4 bases, leaving 16 bases between the germline ends.

This rearrangement joins TRBV6-4 to TRBJ1-2; no clear D gene. Per germline, CDR1 MRHNA and CDR2 SNTAGT. This CDR3 contains 13 residues. The ends were cut back, 3 bases at V and 8 bases at J, with 13 bases in the middle. The CDR3 DNA reads as TGTGCCAGCAGTGAAAGGCCCCTTAGCGGCTACACCTTC. It encodes CASSERPLSGYTF.

This clonotype has only a few counts. The gene calls are TRBV14 and TRBJ1-1; 9 nucleotides align to TRBD1. Germline V gives CDR1 SGHDN, CDR2 FVKESK. The CDR3 is 13 amino acids. V lost 2 bases, J lost 11 bases, and 6 bases stayed unmatched. CDR3 bases: TGTGCCAGCAGCCAAACAGGGGGCAGGTGGGCTTTCTTT. The encoded protein is CASSQTGGRWAFF.